A single sample gave rise to the 11 T cell receptor beta chains below, sequenced in a study of T-cell reconstitution after alpha-beta-depleted transplantation in children. The authors prepared the TCRbeta library with unique molecular identifiers. TCRdb reanalysed the PCR reads using MiXCR and keeps one entry per CDR3 protein. The repertoire holds 500,000 to 600,000 distinct CDR3 sequences, with approximately 32% as singletons. Material: PBMCs from the stem cell graft donor, obtained from the stem cell graft. These TCRs come from a human donor who donated a stem cell graft to a child with aplastic anemia.

The V gene is TRBV29-1, the J gene TRBJ1-3; 7 nucleotides match TRBD1. The CDR3 runs to 15 residues. V was clipped by 2 bases and J by 1 base; unmatched bases: 5. The germline V gene encodes CDR1 SQVTM and CDR2 ANQGSEA. The CDR3 loop reads CSVEKGGASGNTIYF. As DNA, the CDR3 is TGCAGCGTTGAAAAAGGGGGCGCTTCTGGAAACACCATATATTTT. Full variable domain (outside the CDR3, taken from reference TRBV29-1 and TRBJ1-3): SAVISQKPSRDICQRGTSLTIQCQVDSQVTMMFWYRQQPGQSLTLIATANQGSEATYESGFVIDKFPISRPNLTFSTLTVSNMSPEDSSIYLCSVEKGGASGNTIYFGEGSWLTVV.

The genes are TRBV20-1 and TRBJ2-5, with a weak D call TRBD2 (6 bases). Germline lookup yields CDR1 DFQATT and CDR2 SNEGSKA (reference sequence). The CDR3 loop spans 15 amino acids. Between the trimmed V and J ends, which lost 1 base and 1 base, there was a span of 13 bases. The CDR3, as DNA: TGCAGTGCTAGAGGGGACTCCTCCCCCCAAGAGACCCAGTACTTC. Amino acids: CSARGDSSPQETQYF.

The sample holds a few counts of this clonotype. This chain uses TRBV7-2 with TRBJ2-3; D is unclear. CDR1 and CDR2 (germline): SGHTA, FQGNSA. The CDR3 contains 17 residues. The V end lost 2 bases, the J end lost 2 bases, and 17 bases lay between the germline ends. Here the CDR3 reads CASSLMVRSAYTDTQYF. CDR3 nucleotide sequence: TGTGCCAGCAGCTTAATGGTTCGGAGCGCCTACACAGATACGCAGTATTTT.

The CDR3 region has the DNA TGTGCCAGCAGTTTTACGAACAATGAGCAGTTCTTC. This gives the protein CASSFTNNEQFF. This sequence joins TRBV28 and TRBJ2-1, with D hard to call. The CDR3 spans 12 residues. CDR1 is MDHEN, CDR2 SYDVKM, per germline. Trimming removed 3 bases from V and 5 bases from J, with 5 bases in between.

The chain is built from TRBV2 and TRBJ2-7; 12 positions match TRBD1. The CDR3 contains 15 residues. V lost 3 bases and J lost 5; bases outside the gene matches: 5. Looked up from germline, CDR1 is SNHLY and CDR2 is FYNNEI. In DNA form, the CDR3 reads TGTGCCAGCAGTGATCGCCGGGACAGGGGGCACGAGCAGTACGTC. This translates into CASSDRRDRGHEQYV.

The V call is TRBV21-1, the J call TRBJ2-7. TRBV21-1 is described as a pseudogene. The CDR3 is 13 amino acids. The CDR3, as DNA: TGTGCCAGCAGCAAAGTCGCGGCGGTAGAGCAGTACTTC. Translating it yields CASSKVAAVEQYF.

The genes are TRBV20-1 and TRBJ2-2; TRBD2 matches at 8 bases. Germline values: CDR1 DFQATT, CDR2 SNEGSKA (reference sequence). V was pared by 0 bases and J by 2 bases, with 8 bases of the junction left unmatched. The CDR3 has 17 amino acids. Here the CDR3 DNA reads TGCAGTGCTAGAGATCGAAGGCGGGAGGATAACACCGGGGAGCTGTTTTTT. It codes for CSARDRRREDNTGELFF.

V and J are TRBV6-2 or TRBV6-3 and TRBJ1-5; no clear D. CDR3 length: 15 residues. Trimming pared 5 bases from V and 0 bases from J, leaving 11 bases between. The V gene's germline CDR1 is MNHEY and CDR2 SVGEGT. DNA of the CDR3: TGTGCCAGCAGTCAAACACCCTATAGCAATCAGCCCCAGCATTTT. Translating gives CASSQTPYSNQPQHF.

This clonotype was found a few times. The chain employs TRBV20-1 and TRBJ1-2; TRBD1 matches 12 bases. CDR3 size: 15 residues. The V gene's germline CDR1 is DFQATT and CDR2 SNEGSKA (reference sequence). With V trimmed by 7 bases and J by 7 bases, 13 bases remained unmatched. Written as DNA, the CDR3 is TGCAGTGTCCCAGGTGGGACAGGGGGCGCGATTGGCTACACCTTC. Translating it yields CSVPGGTGGAIGYTF.

The chain has TRBV24-1 and TRBJ2-3; D is possibly TRBD1 (5 bases). The CDR3 runs 15 residues. Germline V gene data show CDR1 as KGHDR and CDR2 as SFDVKD. V lost 4 bases to trimming and J lost 5 bases, with 15 bases between them. The CDR3 protein is CATSDSQGLGDTQYF. The CDR3 coding sequence is TGTGCCACCAGTGACAGCCAGGGCCTCGGAGATACGCAGTATTTT.

This clonotype was counted between two and nine times. The V gene is TRBV11-3, the J gene TRBJ2-2; D is possibly TRBD1 (5 bases). V was shortened by 5 bases and J by 7 bases, with 8 bases between the two germline ends. The CDR3 length is 12 residues. Germline V gene data show CDR1 as SGHNT and CDR2 as YENEEA. This CDR3 is CASSPTDGELFF. Written as DNA, the CDR3 is TGTGCCAGCAGCCCGACAGACGGGGAGCTGTTTTTT.